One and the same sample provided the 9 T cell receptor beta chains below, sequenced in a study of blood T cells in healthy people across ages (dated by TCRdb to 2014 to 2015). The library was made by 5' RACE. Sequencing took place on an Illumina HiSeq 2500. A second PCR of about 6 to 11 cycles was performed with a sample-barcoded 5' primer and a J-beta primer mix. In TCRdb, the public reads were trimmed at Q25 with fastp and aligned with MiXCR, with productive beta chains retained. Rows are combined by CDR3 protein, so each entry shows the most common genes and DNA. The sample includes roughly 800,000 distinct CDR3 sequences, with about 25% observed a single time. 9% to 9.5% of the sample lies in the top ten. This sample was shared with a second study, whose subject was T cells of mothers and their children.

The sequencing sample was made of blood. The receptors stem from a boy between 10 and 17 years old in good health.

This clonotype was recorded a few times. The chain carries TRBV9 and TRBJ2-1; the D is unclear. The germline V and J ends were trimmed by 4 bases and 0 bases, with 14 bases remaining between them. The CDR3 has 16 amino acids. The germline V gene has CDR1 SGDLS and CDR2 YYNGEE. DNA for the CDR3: TGTGCCAGCAGCCCTCCCGGTGGACCCTCCTACAATGAGCAGTTCTTC. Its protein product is CASSPPGGPSYNEQFF.

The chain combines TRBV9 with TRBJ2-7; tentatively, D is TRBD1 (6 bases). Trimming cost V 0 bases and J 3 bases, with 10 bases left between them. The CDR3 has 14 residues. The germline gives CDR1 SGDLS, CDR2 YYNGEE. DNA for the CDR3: TGTGCCAGCAGCGTAGGACAGGCCGTCTACGAGCAGTACTTC. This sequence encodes CASSVGQAVYEQYF. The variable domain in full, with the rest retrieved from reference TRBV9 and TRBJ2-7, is DSGVTQTPKHLITATGQRVTLRCSPRSGDLSVYWYQQSLDQGLQFLIQYYNGEERAKGNILERFSAQQFPDLHSELNLSSLELGDSALYFCASSVGQAVYEQYFGPGTRLTVT.

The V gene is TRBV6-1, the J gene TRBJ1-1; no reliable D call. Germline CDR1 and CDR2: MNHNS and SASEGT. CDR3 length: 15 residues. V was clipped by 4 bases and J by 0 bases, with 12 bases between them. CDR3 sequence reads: CASSATVPLNTEAFF. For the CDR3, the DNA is TGTGCCAGCAGTGCAACGGTGCCCTTGAACACTGAAGCTTTCTTT.

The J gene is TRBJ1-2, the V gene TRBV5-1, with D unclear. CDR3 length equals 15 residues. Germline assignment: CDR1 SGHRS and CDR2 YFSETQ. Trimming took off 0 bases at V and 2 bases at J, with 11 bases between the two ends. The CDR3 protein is CASSLGQLINYGYTF. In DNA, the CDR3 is TGCGCCAGCAGCTTGGGTCAGCTAATCAACTATGGCTACACCTTC.

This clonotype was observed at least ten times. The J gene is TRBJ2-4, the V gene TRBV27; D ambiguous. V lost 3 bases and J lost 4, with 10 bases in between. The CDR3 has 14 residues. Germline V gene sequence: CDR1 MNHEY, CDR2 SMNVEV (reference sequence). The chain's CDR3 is CASSFGMTKNIQYF. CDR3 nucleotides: TGTGCCAGCAGTTTCGGTATGACTAAAAACATTCAGTACTTC.

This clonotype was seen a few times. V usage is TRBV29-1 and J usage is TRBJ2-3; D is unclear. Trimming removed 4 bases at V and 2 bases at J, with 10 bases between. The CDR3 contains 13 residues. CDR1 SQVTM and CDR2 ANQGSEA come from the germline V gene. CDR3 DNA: TGCAGCGTTGTTCCAGCCAACACAGATACGCAGTATTTT. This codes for CSVVPANTDTQYF.

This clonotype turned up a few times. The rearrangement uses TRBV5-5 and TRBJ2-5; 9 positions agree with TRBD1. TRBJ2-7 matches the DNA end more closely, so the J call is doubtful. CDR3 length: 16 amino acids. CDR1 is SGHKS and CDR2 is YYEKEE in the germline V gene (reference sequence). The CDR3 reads CASTPTLRDRDHEQYF. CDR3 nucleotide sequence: TGTGCCAGCACCCCAACCCTCCGGGACAGGGACCACGAGCAGTACTTC.

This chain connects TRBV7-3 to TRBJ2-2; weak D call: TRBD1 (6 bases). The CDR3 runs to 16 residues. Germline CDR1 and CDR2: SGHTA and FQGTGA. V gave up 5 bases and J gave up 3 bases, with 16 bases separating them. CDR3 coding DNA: TGTGCCAGCAGCCCACTAGGGGGTTGGGACACCGGGGAGCTGTTTTTT. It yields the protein CASSPLGGWDTGELFF.

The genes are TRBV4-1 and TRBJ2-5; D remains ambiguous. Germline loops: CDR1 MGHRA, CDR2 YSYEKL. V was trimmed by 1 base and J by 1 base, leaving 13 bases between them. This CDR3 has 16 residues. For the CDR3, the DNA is TGCGCCAGCAGCCAAGTCTGGGATCTGCCCCAAGAGACCCAGTACTTC. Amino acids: CASSQVWDLPQETQYF.